This paragraph covers one T cell receptor (beta chain) sequence. These data belong to a study of blood T cell repertoires in COVID-19. Study-level information: The samples span acute and convalescent COVID-19 from the United States, Italy and Spain. The cDNA or gDNA used as material had been derived from T cells, B-cell-depleted T cells, or PBMCs.

As originally analysed: The assay estimated nucleated cells by amplifying reference gene primers. Using immunoSEQ multiplex PCR, the repertoire was profiled, and TCRdb retains in-frame clones only, with some absent. V, J and clone size reflect that table, while D and trimming were determined from the DNA. The data contain approximately 15,000 clones, 65% to 90% of them singletons. CDR3 length: 13 amino acids. V lost 7 bases and J 9 bases, leaving 19 bases between the germline ends. Per germline, CDR1 MNHNY and CDR2 SVGAGI (reference sequence). Sequencing was done on a sample of peripheral blood. V usage is TRBV6-6 and J usage is TRBJ2-7; TRBD1 might be the D (7 bases). The clonotype comes from a middle-aged man with active or convalescent COVID-19. The CDR3 is CASKTQGLEGQYF. The CDR3 coding sequence is TGTGCCAGCAAGACACAGGGGTTGGAGGGGCAGTACTTC.